This TCR beta chain is drawn from a study of blood T cell repertoires in COVID-19. About the research overall: From the United States, Italy and Spain came samples of acute and convalescent COVID-19. T cells, B-cell-depleted T cells, or PBMCs supplied cDNA or gDNA.

Original analysis: Reference gene primers were amplified, and this amplification served to estimate nucleated cell counts. Measured with immunoSEQ multiplex PCR; TCRdb has only the in-frame clones, and not every one. V and J calls and clone size follow that table, whereas D and trimming were derived from the DNA. The sample lists roughly 200,000 clones; 70% to 90% were seen once. The specimen sequenced was peripheral blood. This TCR came from a human donor with active or convalescent COVID-19. The donor label of this sample is uncertain.

CDR3 DNA: TGTCCGGGGAGAGCAGATACGCAGTATTTT. Protein product: CPGRADTQYF. The chain couples TRBV14 to TRBJ2-3; tentative D call: TRBD2 (5 bases). From germline, CDR1 is SGHDN and CDR2 FVKESK. This CDR3 region has 10 residues.